This T cell receptor (beta chain) is from a study of T cell repertoires in cytomegalovirus infection. Study overall: Recently identified HLA-C-restricted CMV epitopes and well-studied HLA-B-restricted CMV epitopes were used by the study. The public TCR beta signatures pointed to both CMV infection and matching HLA type. Findings and caveats of the study: It was HLA-C-restricted CMV-specific TCR beta clonotypes that dominated the response ex vivo. Carriage of CMV together with the relevant HLA was identifiable through cumulative public TCR beta family frequency.

For this clonotype: Its antigen is unknown.

One entry per CDR3 protein results from TCRdb running MiXCR on the reads. The table shows roughly 990,000 distinct CDR3 sequences, with roughly 30% occurring only once. This receptor was obtained from a human donor in good health (CMV status not recorded). Some clones in this sample may be carry-over from other donors' samples. Specimen: cultured CD8+ T cells from PBMCs, collected from culture after CMV antigen stimulation.

CDR3 nucleotide sequence: TGTGCCAGCATTCAGGGTCACGAGCAGTACGTC. Its translation is CASIQGHEQYV. This chain uses TRBV2 with TRBJ2-7; tentatively, D is TRBD1 (5 bases). Germline CDR1 is SNHLY and CDR2 is FYNNEI. Trimming took off 7 bases at V and 5 bases at J, with 9 bases between the two ends. The CDR3 extends over 11 amino acids.